This T cell receptor (beta chain) was recovered during a study of blood T cell repertoires in COVID-19. Across the study: Acute and convalescent COVID-19 specimens originated in the United States, Italy and Spain. T cells, B-cell-depleted T cells, or PBMCs provided the cDNA or gDNA that served as material.

Original processing methods: Scientists estimated how many nucleated cells there were by amplifying reference gene primers. Assay: immunoSEQ multiplex PCR; the TCRdb copy retains only in-frame clones and omits some. That table supplies the V and J calls and clone size; D and trimming were determined from the DNA. Of roughly 59,000 clones in the sample, more than 75% are singletons; the top ten hold 10% to 15%. V lost 5 bases, J lost 2 bases, and 15 bases lay in between. The germline V gene has CDR1 SNHLY and CDR2 FYNNEI. The CDR3 has 15 residues. The chain combines TRBV2 with TRBJ2-5; a possible D gene is TRBD2 (6 bases). The sequenced sample was peripheral blood. This sequence was found in a man aged 80 or over with acute or convalescent COVID-19. In DNA, the CDR3 is TGTGCCAGCAGTTCACGGGACTCTACACAAGAGACCCAGTACTTC. Its translation is CASSSRDSTQETQYF.